The 29 T cell receptor beta chains in this list originate from one sample, sequenced in a study of T cells in Graves' hyperthyroidism and ophthalmopathy. Amplification of TCR beta CDR3 regions was performed using RNA transcripts as template. A first-round RT-PCR of the TCR CDR3 used the HTBI primer set. TCRdb recomputed calls from the multiplex PCR reads with MiXCR, one row per CDR3 protein. The sample holds fewer than 600,000 distinct CDR3 sequences, 14% seen once. The material sequenced was blood. The receptors were sampled from a woman aged 18-29 years with Graves' hyperthyroidism.

J is TRBJ2-7 and V is TRBV12-5; 13 bases fit TRBD2. Trimming took 5 bases from V and 6 from J; bases not matched to a gene: 4. This CDR3 is built from 14 residues. Germline values: CDR1 LGHNT, CDR2 FRNRAP. This chain's CDR3 is CASGTGTSGIEQYF. DNA for the CDR3: TGTGCTAGTGGTACCGGGACTAGCGGGATCGAGCAGTACTTC.

This clonotype was observed at least ten times. The chain couples TRBV12-3 or TRBV12-4 to TRBJ1-2; D may be TRBD1 (5 bases). This CDR3 has 15 residues. The V end lost 7 bases, the J end lost 5 bases, and 20 bases lay between the germline ends. This CDR3 is CASTHSERGRYGYTF. CDR3 in DNA: TGTGCCAGCACCCATTCTGAGAGGGGAAGGTATGGCTACACCTTC.

The table lists this clonotype with many counts. The CDR3 DNA reads TGTGCCAGCAGTTATTCCCCGACGATGAACACTGAAGCTTTCTTT. Amino acid sequence: CASSYSPTMNTEAFF. The genes are TRBV6-1 and TRBJ1-1; unclear D gene. The CDR3 has 15 amino acids. Trimming removed 5 bases at V and 0 bases at J, with 13 bases between. The germline CDR1 and CDR2 sequences are MNHNS and SASEGT.

In this sample, this clonotype turned up many times. The chain links TRBV24-1 to TRBJ1-5; D gene ambiguous. Trimming took off 5 bases at V and 5 bases at J, with 9 bases between the two ends. CDR1 and CDR2 from the germline V gene are KGHDR and SFDVKD. The CDR3 has 13 residues. The CDR3, as DNA: TGTGCCACCAGTGGTGCAGGTCATCAGCCCCAGCATTTT. Amino acids: CATSGAGHQPQHF.

This clonotype has ten or more counts. This chain connects TRBV27 to TRBJ2-2; TRBD1 or TRBD2 may be the D gene (6 bases each). Germline V gene lookup returns CDR1 MNHEY and CDR2 SMNVEV (reference sequence). V was cut by 2 bases and J by 4 bases, with 14 bases left in between. The CDR3 has 16 amino acids. For the CDR3, the DNA is TGTGCCAGCAGTTTACTCGGCAGGGGAGGCACCGGGGAGCTGTTTTTT. Translation gives CASSLLGRGGTGELFF.

This clonotype was recorded a few times. V is TRBV7-9 and J is TRBJ2-1; D unclear. The CDR3 spans 14 residues. Deletions cut 5 bases from V and 7 bases from J, with 15 bases between. Germline lookup yields CDR1 SEHNR and CDR2 FQNEAQ (reference sequence). The CDR3 protein is CASSAESMGNEQFF. CDR3 sequence (DNA): TGTGCCAGCAGCGCCGAGTCAATGGGGAATGAGCAGTTCTTC.

This clonotype was recorded at least ten times. The chain combines TRBV6-6 with TRBJ2-3; unclear D gene. This CDR3 contains 12 residues. The V and J ends lost 2 bases and 6 bases respectively, with 6 bases between them. The germline gives CDR1 MNHNY, CDR2 SVGAGI (reference sequence). The CDR3 coding sequence is TGTGCCAGCAGTTACAGGGCCGATACGCAGTATTTT. Protein: CASSYRADTQYF.

About this clonotype: A single base separates this from a much larger clone, so it may be a read error. This chain joins TRBV27 and TRBJ2-1; 7 bases fit TRBD2. There are 13 residues in the CDR3. Germline CDR1 and CDR2: MNHEY and SMNVEV (reference sequence). The CDR3 nucleotides are TGTGCCAGCCGGGAGGTGGCCTACAATAAGCAGTTCTTC. Its protein product is CASREVAYNKQFF.

This clonotype was picked up a small number of times. This rearrangement joins TRBV19 to TRBJ2-1; no reliable D call. Germline V gives CDR1 LNHDA, CDR2 SQIVND (reference sequence). CDR3 length: 13 amino acids. Trimming left V 0 bases short and J 6 bases short, with 6 bases between. In DNA form, the CDR3 reads TGTGCCAGTAGTATAGAGAACGTCAATGAGCAGTTCTTC. It encodes CASSIENVNEQFF.

This clonotype was seen ten or more times. The chain employs TRBV28 and TRBJ2-7; D is uncertain. There are 15 residues in the CDR3. Germline V gene data show CDR1 as MDHEN and CDR2 as SYDVKM. Trimming cost V 6 bases and J 2 bases, with 17 bases left between them. DNA for the CDR3: TGTGCCAGCAGACCTCCCTGGCGGTCCGCCTACGAGCAGTACTTC. As protein: CASRPPWRSAYEQYF.

This clonotype was detected a few times. The chain carries TRBV20-1 and TRBJ1-5, with D possibly TRBD1 on 6 matching bases. Trimming stripped 6 bases from V and 7 bases from J, with 16 bases between. CDR1 DFQATT and CDR2 SNEGSKA come from the germline V gene (reference sequence). This CDR3 has 13 residues. The CDR3 DNA reads TGCAGTGCCAGACAGGCCTTGGGGCAGCCCCAGCATTTT. Translation: CSARQALGQPQHF.

This clonotype showed up many times. The chain recombines TRBV20-1 with TRBJ2-5, with D unresolved. Germline V gene data show CDR1 as DFQATT and CDR2 as SNEGSKA (reference sequence). The V end was cut by 5 bases, the J end by 2 bases, with 15 bases between. This CDR3 is built from 14 residues. CDR3 DNA: TGCAGTGCTCCGCACGCTCCGCGGCAAGAGACCCAGTACTTC. The encoded protein is CSAPHAPRQETQYF.

J is TRBJ2-1 and V is TRBV7-2, with D hard to call. The CDR3 is 15 amino acids. The germline V gene encodes CDR1 SGHTA and CDR2 FQGNSA. Trimming took off 1 base at V and 0 bases at J, with 7 bases between the two ends. CDR3 in amino acids: CASSLVLDSYNEQFF. The CDR3 nucleotides read TGTGCCAGCAGCTTAGTGTTAGACTCCTACAATGAGCAGTTCTTC.

This clonotype was seen repeatedly, ten times or more. This chain links TRBV20-1 with TRBJ2-3; TRBD2 aligns across 7 bases. Losses at the gene ends were 4 bases for V and 2 bases for J; bases not matched to a gene: 6. Germline assignment: CDR1 DFQATT and CDR2 SNEGSKA (reference sequence). The CDR3 sequence is 14 residues long. Written as DNA, the CDR3 is TGCAGTGCTATGGAACTAGCGAACACAGATACGCAGTATTTT. It is translated as CSAMELANTDTQYF.

This clonotype was detected many times. This chain connects TRBV3-1 to TRBJ2-3; 7 nucleotides line up with TRBD2. Trimming at V came to 0 bases and at J to 4 bases, leaving 13 bases not matched to a gene. This CDR3 spans 18 amino acids. Germline CDR1 and CDR2: LGHDT and YNNKEL (reference sequence). The DNA for the CDR3 is TGTGCCAGCAGCCAAGATCTTCTAGCGGCGCGAGCGGCAGATACGCAGTATTTT. Protein product: CASSQDLLAARAADTQYF.

The sample holds many counts of this clonotype. This sequence joins TRBV24-1 and TRBJ2-1; 7 bases map to TRBD2. The CDR3 loop spans 16 amino acids. Trimming cost V 4 bases and J 8 bases; bases outside gene matches: 13. Germline CDR1 and CDR2: KGHDR and SFDVKD. For the CDR3, the DNA is TGTGCCACCAGTGAACCGGGGCTCGGTCGGGAGGATGAGCAGTTCTTC. Translating it yields CATSEPGLGREDEQFF.

This clonotype has only a few counts. The J gene is TRBJ1-1, the V gene TRBV12-3 or TRBV12-4; D not resolved. The CDR3 is made up of 13 amino acids. The ends were cut back, 8 bases at V and 13 bases at J, with 23 bases in the middle. Written as DNA, the CDR3 is TGTGCCAGCGGCCCCCGGGGTGAGACCCCTGGTTTCTTT. It specifies CASGPRGETPGFF.

This rearrangement joins TRBV6-1 to TRBJ2-3; D might be TRBD2 (5 bases). Trimming took off 4 bases at V and 4 bases at J, with 12 bases between the two ends. The CDR3 totals 14 residues. CDR1 and CDR2 (germline): MNHNS, SASEGT. CDR3 loop: CASSAAGNADTQYF. The CDR3 DNA reads as TGTGCCAGCAGTGCGGCCGGGAACGCAGATACGCAGTATTTT.

This clonotype was picked up many times. V gene TRBV3-1 combines with J gene TRBJ2-7, with TRBD2 matching over 11 bases. The CDR3 has 14 residues. V shed 2 bases, J shed 6 bases, and the junction held 3 bases outside the gene matches. Germline assignment: CDR1 LGHDT and CDR2 YNNKEL (reference sequence). The CDR3 loop reads CASSQFTSGSEQYF. The DNA for the CDR3 is TGTGCCAGCAGCCAATTTACTAGCGGGAGCGAGCAGTACTTC.

This clonotype was detected ten times or more. The chain links TRBV7-2 to TRBJ2-4; D call uncertain. The CDR3 sequence is 12 residues long. Trimming took off 7 bases at V and 7 bases at J, with 11 bases between the two ends. Germline V lookup: CDR1 SGHTA, CDR2 FQGNSA. CDR3 in DNA: TGTGCCAGCACCTTTAACGGGAACATTCAGTACTTC. It encodes CASTFNGNIQYF.

This clonotype was recorded many times. Sequence at one end of the junction differs from germline and may be a read error. This chain uses TRBV24-1 with TRBJ2-5, with 16 bases aligning to TRBD2. The V gene's germline CDR1 is KGHDR and CDR2 SFDVKD. The CDR3 runs 14 residues. The CDR3 spells CATSDGTSGRARNF. The CDR3 nucleotides read TGTGCCACCAGTGATGGGACTAGCGGGAGGGCCAGGAACTTC.

Many counts were recorded for this clonotype. The J gene is TRBJ1-1, the V gene TRBV30, with D possibly matching TRBD1 (6 bases). V was cut by 4 bases and J by 0 bases, with 9 bases left in between. The length of the CDR3 is 13 residues. Germline CDR1 GTSNPN, CDR2 SVGIG (reference sequence). The DNA of the CDR3 is TGTGCCTGGAAGTACAGGGTGAACACTGAAGCTTTCTTT. This translates into CAWKYRVNTEAFF.

The sample holds a few counts of this clonotype. V and J are TRBV9 and TRBJ1-6; TRBD1 aligns across 8 bases. V gave up 3 bases and J gave up 7 bases; unmatched junction bases: 3. The CDR3 totals 14 residues. Germline values: CDR1 SGDLS, CDR2 YYNGEE. CDR3 amino acids: CASSAGTGNSPLHF. The CDR3 DNA follows: TGTGCCAGCAGCGCTGGGACAGGAAATTCACCCCTCCACTTT.

The rearrangement joins TRBV5-6 to TRBJ2-2; TRBD1 aligns across 7 bases. The germline CDR1 and CDR2 sequences are SGHDT and YYEEEE. This CDR3 has 16 amino acids. V lost 2 bases and J lost 2; bases outside the gene matches: 6. The CDR3 spells CASSFLGQYNTGELFF. In DNA, the CDR3 is TGTGCCAGCAGCTTTTTGGGACAGTATAACACCGGGGAGCTGTTTTTT.

This clonotype has a count of ten or more. V and J are TRBV30 and TRBJ1-1; 8 nucleotides line up with TRBD1. The CDR3 extends over 14 amino acids. Germline V CDR1 and CDR2: GTSNPN, SVGIG (reference sequence). Trimming cost V 6 bases and J 1 base; bases outside gene matches: 7. Here the CDR3 DNA reads TGTGCCTGTGCCCGCGGACAGGGGAACACTGAAGCTTTCTTT. Protein product: CACARGQGNTEAFF.

This clonotype was recorded at least ten times. The rearrangement uses TRBV6-6 and TRBJ1-2; D is undetermined. The V end was cut by 3 bases, the J end by 6 bases, with 17 bases between. This CDR3 contains 15 residues. Germline CDR1 and CDR2: MNHNY and SVGAGI (reference sequence). CDR3 coding DNA: TGTGCCAGCAGTTATTCGGCAGGCGCCCCTGATGGCTACACCTTC. Translating gives CASSYSAGAPDGYTF.

CDR3 nucleotide sequence: TGTGCCTGGAGCGCAACCCGTTACAATGAGCAGTTCTTC. This gives the protein CAWSATRYNEQFF. The chain has TRBV30 and TRBJ2-1; D is unresolved. V lost 3 bases to trimming and J lost 4 bases, with 10 bases between them. CDR3 length: 13 residues. From germline, CDR1 is GTSNPN and CDR2 SVGIG (reference sequence).

This clonotype was detected only a few times. V and J are TRBV4-1 and TRBJ2-5, with a tentative D call TRBD2 (6 bases). The germline V gene has CDR1 MGHRA and CDR2 YSYEKL. V shed 1 base and J shed 2 bases, with 8 bases lying between them. CDR3 length: 14 amino acids. CDR3 protein: CASSQVGGQETQYF. The CDR3 bases are TGCGCCAGCAGCCAAGTAGGAGGGCAAGAGACCCAGTACTTC.

The V and J genes are TRBV14 and TRBJ1-1, with D unresolved. Germline CDR1 is SGHDN and CDR2 is FVKESK. The CDR3 has 14 residues. V lost 4 bases, J lost 0 bases, and 9 bases lay in between. CDR3 region: CASSRYRMNTEAFF. The CDR3 DNA reads as TGTGCCAGCAGCCGGTATAGAATGAACACTGAAGCTTTCTTT.